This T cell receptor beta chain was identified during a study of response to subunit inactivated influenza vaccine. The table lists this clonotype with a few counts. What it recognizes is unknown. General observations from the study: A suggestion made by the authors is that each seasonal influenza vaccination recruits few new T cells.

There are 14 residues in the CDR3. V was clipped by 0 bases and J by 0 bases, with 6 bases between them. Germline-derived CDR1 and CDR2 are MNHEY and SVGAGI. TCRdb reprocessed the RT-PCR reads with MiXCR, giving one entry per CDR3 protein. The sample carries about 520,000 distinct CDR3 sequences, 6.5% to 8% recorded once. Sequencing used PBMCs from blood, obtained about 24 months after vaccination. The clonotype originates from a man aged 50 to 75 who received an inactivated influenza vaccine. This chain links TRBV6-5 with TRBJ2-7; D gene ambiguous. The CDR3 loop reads CASSYSSSSYEQYF. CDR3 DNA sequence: TGTGCCAGCAGTTACTCTTCGAGCTCCTACGAGCAGTACTTC.